The 9 T cell receptor beta chains below come from one sample, sequenced in a study of CD8 T cells in Susac syndrome. Reverse transcription of about 0.5 to 1 ug RNA used random hexamers. TCRdb reanalysed the immunoSEQ multiplex PCR reads using MiXCR and keeps one entry per CDR3 protein. The data hold some 260,000 distinct CDR3 sequences, with more than 75% observed a single time. The sample comprised CD8+ T cells from PBMCs. The origin of the receptors is a human donor with multiple sclerosis.

This chain uses TRBV15 with TRBJ1-5, with D perhaps TRBD1 (6 bases). This CDR3 comprises 14 residues. Trimming took 1 base from V and 8 from J, leaving 12 bases between them. In germline, CDR1 is LNHNV, CDR2 YYDKDF (reference sequence). CDR3 DNA: TGTGCCACCAGCAGAGTCGGGGGGCCCGAGCCCCAGCATTTT. It codes for CATSRVGGPEPQHF. The full variable domain, with the rest looked up from reference TRBV15 and TRBJ1-5, is DAMVIQNPRYQVTQFGKPVTLSCSQTLNHNVMYWYQQKSSQAPKLLFHYYDKDFNNEADTPDNFQSRRPNTSFCFLDIRSPGLGDTAMYLCATSRVGGPEPQHFGDGTRLSIL.

In this sample, this clonotype turned up once. As DNA, the CDR3 is TGTGCCAGCAGCGTGGGCCCTAGCGGGAGCGCGGATGAGCAGTTCTTC. As protein: CASSVGPSGSADEQFF. This chain uses TRBV9 with TRBJ2-1; 10 bases map to TRBD2. The CDR3 is made up of 16 amino acids. Trimming cost V 2 bases and J 8 bases; bases outside gene matches: 10. Looked up from germline, CDR1 is SGDLS and CDR2 is YYNGEE.

The chain combines TRBV5-5 with TRBJ1-1, with D uncertain. CDR1 is SGHKS and CDR2 is YYEKEE in the germline V gene (reference sequence). Trimming took 4 bases from V and 7 from J, leaving 23 bases between them. The CDR3 covers 16 residues. The CDR3 is CASSPTTRGYGDEAFF. The CDR3 DNA sequence: TGTGCCAGCAGCCCCACAACGCGTGGATACGGGGATGAAGCTTTCTTT.

This clonotype was recorded a few times. The gene calls are TRBV27 and TRBJ2-3; 9 nucleotides line up with TRBD2. V gave up 5 bases and J gave up 3 bases; unmatched junction bases: 3. The CDR3 is made up of 14 amino acids. Germline values: CDR1 MNHEY, CDR2 SMNVEV (reference sequence). The CDR3 loop is CASSLGLATDTQYF. The DNA of the CDR3 is TGTGCCAGCAGTCTCGGACTAGCGACAGATACGCAGTATTTT.

The chain is built from TRBV15 and TRBJ1-1; 7 bases agree with TRBD1. Trimming took 0 bases from V and 5 from J; bases not matched to a gene: 6. In germline, CDR1 is LNHNV, CDR2 YYDKDF (reference sequence). There are 15 residues in the CDR3. The CDR3 loop reads CATSRDQGGQTEAFF. CDR3 coding DNA: TGTGCCACCAGCAGAGATCAGGGGGGACAGACTGAAGCTTTCTTT.

The rearrangement joins TRBV19 to TRBJ2-7; a possible D gene is TRBD2 (5 bases). The CDR3 is made up of 14 amino acids. Germline lookup yields CDR1 LNHDA and CDR2 SQIVND (reference sequence). Trimming left V 3 bases short and J 0 bases short, with 9 bases between. The CDR3 spells CASSIVGSSYEQYF. CDR3 bases: TGTGCCAGTAGTATTGTAGGGAGCTCCTACGAGCAGTACTTC.

The chain recombines TRBV25-1 with TRBJ2-1; 10 nucleotides match TRBD2. The CDR3 has 17 residues. V was pared by 3 bases and J by 5 bases, with 10 bases of the junction left unmatched. Germline V gene sequence: CDR1 MGHDK, CDR2 SYGVNS. As DNA, the CDR3 is TGTGCCAGCAGTGAGGCAAGGAGACTAGCGGGCGACAATGAGCAGTTCTTC. Translating it yields CASSEARRLAGDNEQFF.

The DNA of the CDR3 is TGTGCCAGCAGCTCAGTCCCCAATAGCGGGAGTGGATATTGGGAGCAGTTCTTC. Its translation is CASSSVPNSGSGYWEQFF. This sequence joins TRBV7-9 and TRBJ2-1, with 9 positions matching TRBD2. The junction had 20 bases not matched to a gene; V was cut back by 4 bases and J by 10 bases. This CDR3 has 18 amino acids. Germline-derived CDR1 and CDR2 are SEHNR and FQNEAQ (reference sequence).

This chain joins TRBV6-5 and TRBJ2-1, with 7 bases matching TRBD2. The V gene's germline CDR1 is MNHEY and CDR2 SVGAGI. V lost 1 base, J lost 0 bases, and 12 bases stayed unmatched. The length of the CDR3 is 19 residues. The CDR3 here is CASSYFGGGGFSSYNEQFF. The CDR3 DNA reads as TGTGCCAGCAGTTACTTTGGCGGGGGAGGGTTTAGCTCCTACAATGAGCAGTTCTTC.